Below, one T cell receptor (beta chain) is given with its context. The data were obtained in a study of blood T cell repertoires in COVID-19. About the study: The United States, Italy and Spain supplied acute and convalescent COVID-19 samples. The analysed material was cDNA or gDNA that came from T cells, B-cell-depleted T cells, or PBMCs.

How the authors handled the data: Using reference gene primer amplification, nucleated cell counts were estimated. Clones were sequenced by immunoSEQ multiplex PCR, and TCRdb holds only the in-frame ones, with some missing. V and J calls and clone size are given by that table; D and trimming were obtained from the DNA. There are about 260,000 clones in the sample; around 88% occur only once, and more than 2% lies in the top ten. Clinical history as reported by participants underpinned cohort assignment. V was trimmed by 7 bases and J by 3 bases, leaving 16 bases between them. The CDR3 loop spans 15 amino acids. The germline CDR1 and CDR2 sequences are MDHEN and SYDVKM.

The TCR comes from a woman between 45 and 60 years old who had recovered from COVID-19. Sequenced sample: PBMCs or T cells enriched from blood (not recorded which). This sequence joins TRBV28 and TRBJ1-3, with D possibly matching TRBD1 (5 bases). The CDR3 region is CASISAPGDGNTIYF. The CDR3 bases are TGTGCCAGCATCTCTGCCCCGGGGGATGGAAACACCATATATTTT.